A single sample gave rise to the 2 T cell receptor beta chains below, sequenced in a study of OX40 agonist ivuxolimab in advanced cancers. Profiled with immunoSEQ multiplex PCR; TCRdb holds only in-frame clones, not every one. The sample includes over 70,000 clones, roughly 93% seen only once; the top ten take about 0.3%. Material: CD4+ or CD8+ T cells sorted from blood, obtained in a trial of the OX40 agonist ivuxolimab. Every receptor here comes from an adult with an advanced solid tumor such as melanoma, head and neck, liver or kidney cancer.

The chain carries TRBV27 and TRBJ1-1, with 7 bases that match TRBD1. Germline V lookup: CDR1 MNHEY, CDR2 SMNVEV (reference sequence). The ends lost 0 bases at V and 3 bases at J; junction bases unmatched: 4. The CDR3 consists of 15 residues. In DNA, the CDR3 is TGTGCCAGCAGTTTATCGACAGGGACGGACACTGAAGCTTTCTTT. As protein: CASSLSTGTDTEAFF.

This chain connects TRBV5-6 to TRBJ1-2; the D gene is possibly TRBD1 (5 bases). CDR3 size: 13 residues. V was cut by 1 base and J by 6 bases, with 10 bases left in between. Germline V CDR1 and CDR2: SGHDT, YYEEEE. CDR3 nucleotide sequence: TGTGCCAGCAGCTTGAGCGCAGGGAATGGCTACACCTTC. This gives the protein CASSLSAGNGYTF.